A selection of T cell receptor beta chains follows, all from one sample in a study of T cell repertoires in cytomegalovirus infection. From the reads, TCRdb called clonotypes with MiXCR, one entry per CDR3 protein. The sample has approximately 770,000 distinct CDR3 sequences; around 29% are singletons. No antigen has been assigned to these receptors. The source was cultured CD8+ T cells from PBMCs, collected from culture after CMV antigen stimulation. Receptor source: a human donor in good health (CMV status not recorded). Some clones in this sample may be carry-over from other donors' samples. Both conserved end residues are part of each CDR3. The D gene is left open where the match is weak. Rows give clone size only sometimes, using once, few, many, or a class for an expanded clone.

D gene: .; clone size: few; J gene: TRBJ2-5; V gene: TRBV12-3/TRBV12-4; CDR3 protein: CASSPKPETQYF; CDR3 DNA: TGTGCCAGCAGTCCAAAACCCGAGACCCAGTACTTC
D gene: .; clone size: few; J gene: TRBJ1-1; V gene: TRBV11-2; CDR3 protein: CASSLVHGDTEAFF; CDR3 DNA: TGTGCCAGCAGCTTAGTCCACGGGGACACTGAAGCTTTCTTT
D gene: TRBD2; clone size: medium-sized; J gene: TRBJ2-3; V gene: TRBV7-6; CDR3 protein: CASSDEVAGGGTDTQYF; CDR3 DNA: TGTGCCAGCAGCGACGAGGTAGCGGGGGGGGGCACAGATACGCAGTATTTT
D gene: .; clone size: few; J gene: TRBJ2-5; V gene: TRBV25-1; CDR3 protein: CASSEFGQETQYF; CDR3 DNA: TGTGCCAGCAGTGAATTCGGTCAAGAGACCCAGTACTTC
D gene: .; clone size: .; J gene: TRBJ2-7; V gene: TRBV29-1; CDR3 protein: CSVLWDEQYF; CDR3 DNA: TGCAGCGTTTTGTGGGACGAGCAGTACTTC
D gene: .; clone size: .; J gene: TRBJ1-2; V gene: TRBV9; CDR3 protein: CASSAGNRDVEYGYTF; CDR3 DNA: TGTGCCAGCAGCGCCGGGAACAGGGACGTAGAGTATGGCTACACCTTC
D gene: .; clone size: .; J gene: TRBJ1-1; V gene: TRBV6-5; CDR3 protein: CASSFLTEVESEAFF; CDR3 DNA: TGTGCCAGCAGTTTTTTGACCGAGGTTGAATCTGAAGCTTTCTTT
D gene: .; clone size: few; J gene: TRBJ1-5; V gene: TRBV6-2/TRBV6-3; CDR3 protein: CASSINGNQPQHF; CDR3 DNA: TGTGCCAGCAGTATCAACGGAAATCAGCCCCAGCATTTT
D gene: .; clone size: .; J gene: TRBJ2-1; V gene: TRBV7-6; CDR3 protein: CASSVRMPLRGPYNEQFF; CDR3 DNA: TGTGCCAGCAGCGTCCGAATGCCTTTGCGGGGGCCCTACAATGAGCAGTTCTTC
D gene: TRBD1; clone size: once; J gene: TRBJ1-2; V gene: TRBV7-2; CDR3 protein: CASSLVTTGPGGGYTF; CDR3 DNA: TGTGCCAGCAGCTTAGTGACGACAGGGCCGGGGGGTGGCTACACCTTC
D gene: TRBD2; clone size: many; J gene: TRBJ2-1; V gene: TRBV12-3/TRBV12-4; CDR3 protein: CASIASGGASYNEQFF; CDR3 DNA: TGTGCCAGCATAGCTAGCGGGGGGGCCTCCTACAATGAGCAGTTCTTC
D gene: .; clone size: few; J gene: TRBJ2-2; V gene: TRBV12-3/TRBV12-4; CDR3 protein: CASSPPMGNTGELFF; CDR3 DNA: TGTGCCAGCAGTCCCCCGATGGGGAACACCGGGGAGCTGTTTTTT
D gene: .; clone size: .; J gene: TRBJ2-2; V gene: TRBV27; CDR3 protein: CASRTGQSTGELFF; CDR3 DNA: TGTGCCAGCAGGACGGGACAAAGCACCGGGGAGCTGTTTTTT
D gene: TRBD1; clone size: few; J gene: TRBJ1-1; V gene: TRBV6-1; CDR3 protein: CASSELGTGGEAFF; CDR3 DNA: TGTGCCAGCAGTGAGCTGGGGACAGGGGGTGAAGCTTTCTTT
D gene: .; clone size: .; J gene: TRBJ1-1; V gene: TRBV29-1; CDR3 protein: CSVVGGWTEAFF; CDR3 DNA: TGCAGCGTTGTGGGAGGGTGGACTGAAGCTTTCTTT
D gene: TRBD1; clone size: many; J gene: TRBJ2-2; V gene: TRBV7-6; CDR3 protein: CASSPGTEGTGELFF; CDR3 DNA: TGTGCCAGCAGCCCCGGGACAGAGGGTACCGGGGAGCTGTTTTTT
D gene: .; clone size: few; J gene: TRBJ2-1; V gene: TRBV6-2/TRBV6-3; CDR3 protein: CASSFYRSQSSYNEQFF; CDR3 DNA: TGTGCCAGCAGCTTCTATAGGTCTCAGAGCTCCTACAATGAGCAGTTCTTC
D gene: .; clone size: .; J gene: TRBJ2-2; V gene: TRBV6-1; CDR3 protein: CASSELRVKPGELFF; CDR3 DNA: TGTGCCAGCAGTGAACTTCGGGTAAAACCCGGGGAGCTGTTTTTT
D gene: .; clone size: .; J gene: TRBJ2-4; V gene: TRBV6-2/TRBV6-3; CDR3 protein: CASSYSSRALAQYF; CDR3 DNA: TGTGCCAGCAGTTACTCCAGCCGGGCTCTCGCACAGTACTTC
D gene: .; clone size: many; J gene: TRBJ2-2; V gene: TRBV7-6; CDR3 protein: CASSPLGGNTGELFF; CDR3 DNA: TGTGCCAGCAGCCCCCTAGGGGGGAACACCGGGGAGCTGTTTTTT
D gene: .; clone size: few; J gene: TRBJ2-7; V gene: TRBV2; CDR3 protein: CASSDPSGPSYEQYF; CDR3 DNA: TGTGCCAGCAGTGACCCCAGCGGGCCGTCCTACGAGCAGTACTTC
D gene: .; clone size: .; J gene: TRBJ1-5; V gene: TRBV19; CDR3 protein: CASSAVRDGLQPQHF; CDR3 DNA: TGTGCCAGTAGTGCCGTCCGGGACGGCCTTCAGCCCCAGCATTTT
D gene: .; clone size: few; J gene: TRBJ1-5; V gene: TRBV12-3/TRBV12-4; CDR3 protein: CASSQGPYSNQPQHF; CDR3 DNA: TGTGCCAGCAGTCAGGGGCCTTATAGCAATCAGCCCCAGCATTTT
D gene: TRBD1; clone size: .; J gene: TRBJ1-1; V gene: TRBV5-4; CDR3 protein: CASSSNRGSTTEAFF; CDR3 DNA: TGTGCCAGCAGCTCGAACAGGGGTTCAACCACTGAAGCTTTCTTT
D gene: .; clone size: few; J gene: TRBJ1-4; V gene: TRBV4-1; CDR3 protein: CASSQDGPSNEKLFF; CDR3 DNA: TGTGCCAGCAGCCAAGATGGGCCTTCTAATGAAAAACTGTTTTTT
D gene: .; clone size: .; J gene: TRBJ1-1; V gene: TRBV2; CDR3 protein: CASSEGQSLNTEAFF; CDR3 DNA: TGTGCCAGCAGTGAGGGGCAGTCGCTGAACACTGAAGCTTTCTTT
D gene: TRBD1; clone size: .; J gene: TRBJ1-1; V gene: TRBV5-1; CDR3 protein: CASSTQGARDTEAFF; CDR3 DNA: TGCGCCAGCAGCACCCAGGGGGCAAGGGACACTGAAGCTTTCTTT
D gene: .; clone size: .; J gene: TRBJ2-3; V gene: TRBV7-9; CDR3 protein: CASSLGGRAETDTQYF; CDR3 DNA: TGTGCCAGCAGCTTAGGTGGCAGGGCGGAGACTGATACGCAGTATTTT
D gene: TRBD1; clone size: many; J gene: TRBJ1-2; V gene: TRBV24-1; CDR3 protein: CATSDREGAHGYTF; CDR3 DNA: TGTGCCACCAGTGATCGAGAGGGGGCCCATGGCTACACCTTC
D gene: .; clone size: .; J gene: TRBJ2-4; V gene: TRBV12-5; CDR3 protein: CASGDPRDTLAKNIQYF; CDR3 DNA: TGTGCTAGTGGGGACCCTCGGGACACCTTAGCCAAAAACATTCAGTACTTC
D gene: .; clone size: .; J gene: TRBJ2-2; V gene: TRBV4-2; CDR3 protein: CASSQDQGWLPGELFF; CDR3 DNA: TGTGCCAGCAGCCAAGATCAGGGGTGGTTGCCCGGGGAGCTGTTTTTT
D gene: .; clone size: .; J gene: TRBJ1-2; V gene: TRBV19; CDR3 protein: CASSPDGTYGYTF; CDR3 DNA: TGTGCCAGTAGTCCGGACGGCACCTATGGCTACACCTTC
D gene: .; clone size: few; J gene: TRBJ2-5; V gene: TRBV24-1; CDR3 protein: CATSPGPPYQETQYF; CDR3 DNA: TGTGCCACCAGCCCGGGACCCCCGTACCAAGAGACCCAGTACTTC
D gene: .; clone size: .; J gene: TRBJ2-1; V gene: TRBV7-9; CDR3 protein: CASSLEAFNEQFF; CDR3 DNA: TGTGCCAGCAGCCTGGAAGCTTTCAATGAGCAGTTCTTC
D gene: .; clone size: once; J gene: TRBJ1-5; V gene: TRBV27; CDR3 protein: CASSPGDGFNQPQHF; CDR3 DNA: TGTGCCAGCAGTCCGGGGGACGGCTTCAATCAGCCCCAGCATTTT
D gene: .; clone size: once; J gene: TRBJ2-3; V gene: TRBV6-5; CDR3 protein: CASSTSTETTSTDTQYF; CDR3 DNA: TGTGCCAGCAGCACCTCGACGGAGACTACTAGCACAGATACGCAGTATTTT
D gene: TRBD1; clone size: .; J gene: TRBJ2-7; V gene: TRBV7-8; CDR3 protein: CASSETGLRGQYF; CDR3 DNA: TGTGCCAGCAGCGAGACAGGGTTGAGGGGGCAGTACTTC
D gene: TRBD1; clone size: .; J gene: TRBJ2-3; V gene: TRBV6-2/TRBV6-3; CDR3 protein: CASSYVSGGGKTDTQYF; CDR3 DNA: TGTGCCAGCAGTTACGTCTCAGGGGGCGGAAAGACAGATACGCAGTATTTT
D gene: .; clone size: .; J gene: TRBJ2-1; V gene: TRBV12-3/TRBV12-4; CDR3 protein: CASRPSGVLLFF; CDR3 DNA: TGTGCCAGCAGGCCCTCGGGGGTTTTATTGTTCTTC
D gene: .; clone size: .; J gene: TRBJ2-4; V gene: TRBV5-1; CDR3 protein: CASSLWGGFDKNIQYF; CDR3 DNA: TGCGCCAGCAGCCTGTGGGGGGGCTTTGACAAAAACATTCAGTACTTC
D gene: .; clone size: few; J gene: TRBJ2-2; V gene: TRBV27; CDR3 protein: CASSANTGELFF; CDR3 DNA: TGTGCCAGCAGTGCGAACACCGGGGAGCTGTTTTTT
D gene: .; clone size: many; J gene: TRBJ1-1; V gene: TRBV7-9; CDR3 protein: CASSLGTNTEAFF; CDR3 DNA: TGTGCCAGCAGCTTAGGAACGAACACTGAAGCTTTCTTT
D gene: .; clone size: .; J gene: TRBJ1-6; V gene: TRBV6-5; CDR3 protein: CASSYSANNSPLHF; CDR3 DNA: TGTGCCAGCAGTTACTCAGCCAATAATTCACCCCTCCACTTT
D gene: .; clone size: .; J gene: TRBJ1-4; V gene: TRBV20-1; CDR3 protein: CSALSDRDDNEKLFF; CDR3 DNA: TGCAGTGCTCTTTCAGATAGGGACGATAATGAAAAACTGTTTTTT
D gene: .; clone size: many; J gene: TRBJ1-2; V gene: TRBV27; CDR3 protein: CASSSYSMFNYGYTF; CDR3 DNA: TGTGCCAGCAGTTCCTACTCGATGTTTAACTATGGCTACACCTTC
D gene: TRBD1; clone size: .; J gene: TRBJ2-2; V gene: TRBV27; CDR3 protein: CASSFWDSLGGELFF; CDR3 DNA: TGTGCCAGCAGTTTTTGGGACAGCCTGGGCGGGGAGCTGTTTTTT
D gene: .; clone size: .; J gene: TRBJ1-2; V gene: TRBV20-1; CDR3 protein: CSARDYRFNYGYTF; CDR3 DNA: TGCAGTGCTAGAGATTACAGGTTTAACTATGGCTACACCTTC
D gene: TRBD1; clone size: .; J gene: TRBJ2-2; V gene: TRBV19; CDR3 protein: CASRAGQGRTGELFF; CDR3 DNA: TGTGCCAGTAGGGCGGGACAGGGGAGGACCGGGGAGCTGTTTTTT
D gene: TRBD1; clone size: .; J gene: TRBJ2-2; V gene: TRBV7-3; CDR3 protein: CASSLMAGGNGELFF; CDR3 DNA: TGTGCCAGCAGCTTAATGGCAGGGGGTAACGGGGAGCTGTTTTTT
D gene: .; clone size: few; J gene: TRBJ1-1; V gene: TRBV7-9; CDR3 protein: CASTPRETEAFF; CDR3 DNA: TGTGCCAGCACCCCTCGGGAGACTGAAGCTTTCTTT
D gene: .; clone size: many; J gene: TRBJ2-5; V gene: TRBV7-2; CDR3 protein: CASSLNPGFFIQETQYF; CDR3 DNA: TGTGCCAGCAGCTTAAATCCGGGGTTCTTCATCCAAGAGACCCAGTACTTC
D gene: .; clone size: .; J gene: TRBJ2-4; V gene: TRBV11-2; CDR3 protein: CASSRWTERAKNIQYF; CDR3 DNA: TGTGCCAGCAGCCGATGGACAGAACGAGCCAAAAACATTCAGTACTTC
D gene: TRBD2; clone size: .; J gene: TRBJ2-1; V gene: TRBV7-9; CDR3 protein: CASSSGTSGRAEQFF; CDR3 DNA: TGTGCCAGCAGCTCCGGGACTAGCGGGAGGGCGGAGCAGTTCTTC
D gene: .; clone size: few; J gene: TRBJ1-6; V gene: TRBV10-2; CDR3 protein: CASSESLGSSPLHF; CDR3 DNA: TGCGCCAGCAGTGAGTCGCTAGGGTCTTCACCCCTCCACTTT
D gene: .; clone size: few; J gene: TRBJ1-3; V gene: TRBV10-3; CDR3 protein: CAISAGRQLLSSGNTIYF; CDR3 DNA: TGTGCCATCAGTGCGGGTCGGCAGCTTCTTAGCTCTGGAAACACCATATATTTT